This T cell receptor beta chain was identified in a study of siplizumab effects on memory and regulatory T cells. General study findings and limits: Apparently key alloresponse contributors, naive T cells also seemed more diverse than memory cells. Roughly 75-97% of dividing CD4+ or CD8+ clones were without an attributable naive or memory phenotype.

Turning to this clone: Its specificity is not known.

Around 9.6 x 10^4 TCR templates per sample were sequenced. Data came from immunoSEQ multiplex PCR; TCRdb stores just in-frame clones and leaves some out. The sample holds about 100,000 clones, about 92% seen once. The receptor's source is a human donor in good health. The specimen sequenced was Tregs sorted from blood.

CDR3: CASSERSNTEAFF. In DNA, the CDR3 is TGTGCCAGCAGTGAACGGTCTAACACTGAAGCTTTCTTT. The chain links TRBV2 to TRBJ1-1; the D is unclear. The CDR3 consists of 13 residues. CDR1 and CDR2 (germline): SNHLY, FYNNEI. Trimming cost V 2 bases and J 2 bases, with 6 bases left between them.